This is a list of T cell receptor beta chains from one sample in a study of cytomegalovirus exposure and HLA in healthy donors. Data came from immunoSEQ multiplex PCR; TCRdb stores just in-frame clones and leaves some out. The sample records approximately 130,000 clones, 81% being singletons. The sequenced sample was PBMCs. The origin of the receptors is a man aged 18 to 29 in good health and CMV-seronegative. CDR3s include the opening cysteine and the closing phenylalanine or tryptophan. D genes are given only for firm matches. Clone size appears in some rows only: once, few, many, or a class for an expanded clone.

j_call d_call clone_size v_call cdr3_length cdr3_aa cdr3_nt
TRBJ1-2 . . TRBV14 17 CASSQPLGDSTAGGYTF TGTGCCAGCAGCCAACCCCTCGGTGACTCCACTGCTGGTGGCTACACCTTC
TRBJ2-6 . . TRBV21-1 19 CASSIFQGDTASGANVLTF TGTGCCAGCAGCATCTTTCAGGGGGACACCGCCTCTGGGGCCAACGTCCTGACTTTC
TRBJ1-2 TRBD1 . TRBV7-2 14 CASSRIGTDYGYTF TGTGCCAGCAGCCGGATCGGGACAGACTATGGCTACACCTTC
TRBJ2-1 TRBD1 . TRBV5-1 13 CASETGFSNEQFF TGCGCCAGCGAGACAGGGTTCTCCAATGAGCAGTTCTTC
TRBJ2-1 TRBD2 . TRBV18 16 CASFPPAGGPRHEQFF TGTGCCAGCTTTCCACCAGCGGGGGGGCCTCGGCATGAGCAGTTCTTC
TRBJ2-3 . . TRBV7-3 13 CASSLNERDTQYF TGTGCCAGCAGCTTAAATGAGAGAGATACGCAGTATTTT
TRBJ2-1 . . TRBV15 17 CATSRGGQLFSYNEQFF TGTGCCACCAGCAGGGGGGGACAGCTGTTCTCCTACAATGAGCAGTTCTTC
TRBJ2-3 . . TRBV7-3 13 CASSLRLGDTQYF TGTGCCAGCAGCTTAAGGCTTGGAGATACGCAGTATTTT
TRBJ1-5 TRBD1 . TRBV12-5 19 CASGPAWTGGWRGNQPQHF TGTGCTAGTGGTCCCGCCTGGACAGGAGGTTGGAGGGGGAATCAGCCCCAGCATTTT
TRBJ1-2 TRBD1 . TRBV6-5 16 CASSYSGGQGYYGYTF TGTGCCAGCAGTTACTCGGGGGGACAGGGGTACTATGGCTACACCTTC
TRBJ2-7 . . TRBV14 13 CASSQGVPGEQYF TGTGCCAGCAGCCAAGGGGTGCCGGGGGAGCAGTACTTC
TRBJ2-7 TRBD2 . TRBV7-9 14 CASSGSGKIYEQYF TGTGCCAGCAGCGGTAGCGGGAAAATCTACGAGCAGTACTTC
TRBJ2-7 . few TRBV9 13 CASSPRPSGEQYF TGTGCCAGCAGCCCCCGACCCAGCGGCGAGCAGTACTTC
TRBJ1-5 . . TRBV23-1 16 CASSQSFDSVNQPQHF TGCGCCAGCAGTCAATCTTTTGACAGCGTCAATCAGCCCCAGCATTTT
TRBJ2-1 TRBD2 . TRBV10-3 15 CAISALAGATNEQFF TGTGCCATCAGTGCCCTAGCGGGGGCCACCAATGAGCAGTTCTTC
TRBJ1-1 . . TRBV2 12 CASGAQGTEAFF TGTGCCAGCGGGGCCCAGGGTACTGAAGCTTTCTTT
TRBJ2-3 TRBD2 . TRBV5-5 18 CASSFFGLAGGSTDTQYF TGTGCCAGCAGCTTTTTTGGATTAGCGGGGGGCAGCACAGATACGCAGTATTTT
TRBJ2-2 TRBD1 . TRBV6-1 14 CASSDSTGVQPLFF TGTGCCAGCAGTGACTCGACAGGGGTCCAACCGCTGTTTTTT
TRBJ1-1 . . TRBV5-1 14 CASSLAGKEAEAFF TGCGCCAGCAGCTTGGCAGGGAAAGAGGCTGAAGCTTTCTTT
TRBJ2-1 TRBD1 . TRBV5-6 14 CASSMTGRYNEQFF TGTGCCAGCAGTATGACAGGGAGATACAATGAGCAGTTCTTC
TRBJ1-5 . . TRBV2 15 CASSYGQHSNQPQHF TGTGCCAGCAGTTACGGACAGCATAGCAATCAGCCCCAGCATTTT
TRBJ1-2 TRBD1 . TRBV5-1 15 CASSTGTGGNYGYTF TGCGCCAGCAGCACCGGGACAGGGGGGAACTATGGCTACACCTTC
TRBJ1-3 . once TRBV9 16 CASSPIAGSSGNTIYF TGTGCCAGCAGCCCCATCGCAGGTTCCTCTGGAAACACCATATATTTT
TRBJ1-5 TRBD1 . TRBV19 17 CASSMSGTVYSNQPQHF TGTGCCAGTAGTATGTCCGGGACAGTCTATAGCAATCAGCCCCAGCATTTT
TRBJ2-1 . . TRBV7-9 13 CASSPGQYNEQFF TGTGCCAGCAGCCCAGGACAGTACAATGAGCAGTTCTTC
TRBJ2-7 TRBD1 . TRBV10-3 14 CAISETGAGGEQYF TGTGCCATCAGTGAGACAGGGGCAGGGGGCGAGCAGTACTTC
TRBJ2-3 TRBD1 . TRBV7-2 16 CASSSRGTGGTDTQYF TGTGCCAGCAGCTCCAGGGGGACAGGGGGCACAGATACGCAGTATTTT
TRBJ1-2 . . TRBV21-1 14 CASAGGQGGYGYTF TGTGCCAGCGCCGGGGGGCAGGGAGGCTATGGCTACACCTTC
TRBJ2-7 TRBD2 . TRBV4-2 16 CASSRTRTSGSYEQYF TGTGCCAGCAGCCGAACAAGGACTAGCGGCTCCTACGAGCAGTACTTC
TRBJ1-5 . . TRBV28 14 CASGTRVYVQPQHF TGTGCCAGCGGTACACGGGTTTATGTTCAGCCCCAGCATTTT